This is a list of T cell receptor beta chains from one sample in a study of shared clonotypes between healthy human individuals. Data came from immunoSEQ multiplex PCR; TCRdb stores just in-frame clones and leaves some out. Of approximately 840,000 clones in the sample, approximately 96% were seen once. Sequenced sample: naive CD8+ T cells sorted from blood. Every receptor here comes from a man aged 25-45 years in good health. Each CDR3 is given with its conserved first and last residue. Each record gives: clone size, V gene, J gene, D gene, CDR3 protein, CDR3 DNA. The D gene is left open where the match is weak. Size is stated for part of the rows, as once, few or many counts, or as a class when the clone is expanded.

abundance: NA
v_gene: TRBV18
j_gene: TRBJ2-7
d_gene: TRBD1
CDR3aa: CASSPTLRTGGWYEQYF
CDR3nt: TGTGCCAGCTCACCGACGCTTAGGACAGGGGGCTGGTACGAGCAGTACTTC

abundance: NA
v_gene: TRBV28
j_gene: TRBJ2-1
d_gene: NA
CDR3aa: CASTSSSYNEQFF
CDR3nt: TGTGCCAGCACTTCCAGCTCCTACAATGAGCAGTTCTTC

abundance: NA
v_gene: TRBV10-3
j_gene: TRBJ2-2
d_gene: NA
CDR3aa: CAIGPRANTGELFF
CDR3nt: TGTGCCATCGGCCCCAGGGCTAACACCGGGGAGCTGTTTTTT

abundance: once
v_gene: TRBV11-2
j_gene: TRBJ2-1
d_gene: TRBD2
CDR3aa: CATTGGFDNEQFF
CDR3nt: TGTGCCACTACGGGAGGCTTTGACAATGAGCAGTTCTTC

abundance: NA
v_gene: TRBV30
j_gene: TRBJ2-3
d_gene: TRBD2
CDR3aa: CAWSLGGVVTDTQYF
CDR3nt: TGTGCCTGGAGTCTTGGGGGGGTAGTAACAGATACGCAGTATTTT

abundance: NA
v_gene: TRBV11-2
j_gene: TRBJ1-5
d_gene: NA
CDR3aa: CASSLASDQPQHF
CDR3nt: TGTGCCAGCAGCTTAGCGTCTGATCAGCCCCAGCATTTT

abundance: NA
v_gene: TRBV7-2
j_gene: TRBJ2-7
d_gene: TRBD2
CDR3aa: CASSSGTSGSGLNEQYF
CDR3nt: TGTGCCAGCAGCTCCGGGACTAGCGGGAGTGGGCTAAACGAGCAGTACTTC

abundance: NA
v_gene: TRBV27
j_gene: TRBJ1-1
d_gene: NA
CDR3aa: CASSLGPNTEAFF
CDR3nt: TGTGCCAGCAGTTTGGGCCCGAACACTGAAGCTTTCTTT

abundance: NA
v_gene: TRBV30
j_gene: TRBJ1-1
d_gene: NA
CDR3aa: CAYPGYLNTEAFF
CDR3nt: TGTGCCTACCCGGGATATCTGAACACTGAAGCTTTCTTT

abundance: NA
v_gene: TRBV27
j_gene: TRBJ2-1
d_gene: TRBD1
CDR3aa: CASRLGQTLNNEQFF
CDR3nt: TGTGCCAGCAGGCTGGGACAGACTTTGAACAATGAGCAGTTCTTC

abundance: NA
v_gene: TRBV10-3
j_gene: TRBJ1-2
d_gene: TRBD1
CDR3aa: CAISESTTGGYTF
CDR3nt: TGTGCCATCAGTGAATCGACGACAGGGGGCTACACCTTC

abundance: NA
v_gene: TRBV5-6
j_gene: TRBJ2-7
d_gene: NA
CDR3aa: CASSLAQGRLDHEQYF
CDR3nt: TGTGCCAGCAGCTTGGCGCAGGGGCGACTAGACCACGAGCAGTACTTC

abundance: NA
v_gene: TRBV14
j_gene: TRBJ2-7
d_gene: NA
CDR3aa: CASSLGGLEQYF
CDR3nt: TGTGCCAGCAGCCTCGGGGGACTCGAGCAGTACTTC

abundance: NA
v_gene: TRBV6-5
j_gene: TRBJ2-1
d_gene: TRBD2
CDR3aa: CASSYSSGRYNEQFF
CDR3nt: TGTGCCAGCAGTTACTCAAGCGGGAGGTATAATGAGCAGTTCTTC

abundance: NA
v_gene: TRBV6-5
j_gene: TRBJ2-7
d_gene: NA
CDR3aa: CASSYRDVAYEQYF
CDR3nt: TGTGCCAGCAGTTACCGGGACGTAGCCTACGAGCAGTACTTC